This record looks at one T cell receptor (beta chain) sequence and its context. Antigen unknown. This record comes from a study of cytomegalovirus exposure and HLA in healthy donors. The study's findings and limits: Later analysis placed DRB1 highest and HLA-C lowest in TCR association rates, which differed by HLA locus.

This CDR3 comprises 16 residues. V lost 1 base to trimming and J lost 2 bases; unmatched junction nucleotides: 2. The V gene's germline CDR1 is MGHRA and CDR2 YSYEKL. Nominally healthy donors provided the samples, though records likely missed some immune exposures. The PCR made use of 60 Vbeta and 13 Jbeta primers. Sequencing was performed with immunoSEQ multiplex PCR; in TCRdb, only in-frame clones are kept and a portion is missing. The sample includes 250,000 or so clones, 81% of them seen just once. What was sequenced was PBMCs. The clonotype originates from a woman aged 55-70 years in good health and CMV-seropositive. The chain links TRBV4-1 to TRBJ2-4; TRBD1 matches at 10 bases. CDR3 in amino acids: CASSQGTGGTKNIQYF. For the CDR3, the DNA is TGCGCCAGCAGCCAAGGGACAGGGGGAACCAAAAACATTCAGTACTTC.